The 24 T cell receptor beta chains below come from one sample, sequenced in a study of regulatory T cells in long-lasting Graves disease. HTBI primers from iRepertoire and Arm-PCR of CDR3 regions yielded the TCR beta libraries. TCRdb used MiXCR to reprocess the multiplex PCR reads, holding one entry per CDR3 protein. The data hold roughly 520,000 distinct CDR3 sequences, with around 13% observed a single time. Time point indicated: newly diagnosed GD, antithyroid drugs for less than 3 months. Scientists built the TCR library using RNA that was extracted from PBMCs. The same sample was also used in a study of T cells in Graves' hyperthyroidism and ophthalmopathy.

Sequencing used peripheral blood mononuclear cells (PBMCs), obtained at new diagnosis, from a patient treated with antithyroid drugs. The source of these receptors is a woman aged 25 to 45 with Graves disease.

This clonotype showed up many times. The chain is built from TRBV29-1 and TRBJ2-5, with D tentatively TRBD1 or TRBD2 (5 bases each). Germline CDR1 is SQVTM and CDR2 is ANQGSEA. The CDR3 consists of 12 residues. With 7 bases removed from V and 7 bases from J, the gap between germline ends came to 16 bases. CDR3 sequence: CSATTGSGTQYF. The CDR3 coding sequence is TGCAGCGCAACCACAGGAAGCGGGACCCAGTACTTC.

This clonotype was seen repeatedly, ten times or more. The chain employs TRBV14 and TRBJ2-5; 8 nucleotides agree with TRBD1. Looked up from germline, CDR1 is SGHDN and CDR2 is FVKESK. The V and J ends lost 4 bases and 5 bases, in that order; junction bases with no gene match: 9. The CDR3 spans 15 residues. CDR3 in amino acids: CASSPRQGARETQYF. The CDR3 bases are TGTGCCAGCAGCCCCCGTCAGGGGGCACGGGAGACCCAGTACTTC.

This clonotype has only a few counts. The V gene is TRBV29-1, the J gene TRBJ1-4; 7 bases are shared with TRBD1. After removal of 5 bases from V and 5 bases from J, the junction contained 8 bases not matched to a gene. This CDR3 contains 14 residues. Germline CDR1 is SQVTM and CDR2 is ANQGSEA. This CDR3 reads CSVSETGRNEKLFF. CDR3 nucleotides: TGCAGCGTTAGCGAGACAGGGAGGAATGAAAAACTGTTTTTT.

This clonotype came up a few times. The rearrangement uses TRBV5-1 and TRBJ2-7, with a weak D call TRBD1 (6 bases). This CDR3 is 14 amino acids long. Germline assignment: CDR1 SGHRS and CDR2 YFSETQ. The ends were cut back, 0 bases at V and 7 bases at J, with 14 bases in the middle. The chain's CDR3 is CASSLDRVNGEQYF. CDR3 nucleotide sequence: TGCGCCAGCAGCTTGGACAGGGTTAATGGGGAGCAGTACTTC.

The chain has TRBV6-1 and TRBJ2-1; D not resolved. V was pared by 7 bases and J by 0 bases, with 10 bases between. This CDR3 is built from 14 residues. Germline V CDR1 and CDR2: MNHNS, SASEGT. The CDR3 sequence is CASTKESSYNEQFF. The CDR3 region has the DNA TGTGCCAGCACTAAGGAGAGCTCCTACAATGAGCAGTTCTTC.

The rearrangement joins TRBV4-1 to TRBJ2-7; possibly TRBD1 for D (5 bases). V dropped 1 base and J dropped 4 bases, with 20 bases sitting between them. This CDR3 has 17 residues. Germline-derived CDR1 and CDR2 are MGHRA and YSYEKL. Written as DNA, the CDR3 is TGCGCCAGCAGCCAAGCTTATACAGGCCCGGAGTATTACGAGCAGTACTTC. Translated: CASSQAYTGPEYYEQYF.

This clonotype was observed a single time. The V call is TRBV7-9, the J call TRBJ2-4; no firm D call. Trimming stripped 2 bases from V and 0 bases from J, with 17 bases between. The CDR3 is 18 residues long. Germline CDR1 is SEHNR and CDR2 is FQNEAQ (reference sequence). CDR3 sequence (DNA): TGTGCCAGCAGCTTAACCCCTCCTACCCCCTCAGCCAAAAACATTCAGTACTTC. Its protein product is CASSLTPPTPSAKNIQYF.

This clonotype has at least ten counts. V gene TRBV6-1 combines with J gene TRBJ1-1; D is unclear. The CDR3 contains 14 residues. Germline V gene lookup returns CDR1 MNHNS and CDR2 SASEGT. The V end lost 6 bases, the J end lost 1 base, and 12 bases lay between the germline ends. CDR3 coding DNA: TGTGCCAGCAGACCATATGAGGGGAACACTGAAGCTTTCTTT. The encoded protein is CASRPYEGNTEAFF.

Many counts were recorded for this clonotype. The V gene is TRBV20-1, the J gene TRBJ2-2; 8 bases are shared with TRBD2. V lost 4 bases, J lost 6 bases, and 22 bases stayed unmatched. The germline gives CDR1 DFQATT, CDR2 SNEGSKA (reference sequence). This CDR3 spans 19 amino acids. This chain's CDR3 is CSATPRWLAGAREAGELFF. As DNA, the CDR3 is TGCAGTGCTACCCCGAGATGGCTAGCGGGTGCCCGGGAAGCCGGGGAGCTGTTTTTT.

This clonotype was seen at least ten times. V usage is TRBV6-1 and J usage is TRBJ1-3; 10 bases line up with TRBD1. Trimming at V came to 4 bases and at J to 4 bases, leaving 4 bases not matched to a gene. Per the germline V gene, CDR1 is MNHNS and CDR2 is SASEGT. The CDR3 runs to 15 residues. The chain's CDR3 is CASSADRGQGNTIYF. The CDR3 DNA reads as TGTGCCAGCAGTGCCGACAGGGGGCAAGGAAACACCATATATTTT.

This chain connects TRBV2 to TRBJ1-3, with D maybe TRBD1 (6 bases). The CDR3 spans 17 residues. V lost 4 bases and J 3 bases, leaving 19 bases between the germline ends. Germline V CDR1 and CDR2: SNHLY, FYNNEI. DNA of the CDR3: TGTGCCAGCAGTGGACTGGGGGCAGGGCAACGTGGAAACACCATATATTTT. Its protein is CASSGLGAGQRGNTIYF.

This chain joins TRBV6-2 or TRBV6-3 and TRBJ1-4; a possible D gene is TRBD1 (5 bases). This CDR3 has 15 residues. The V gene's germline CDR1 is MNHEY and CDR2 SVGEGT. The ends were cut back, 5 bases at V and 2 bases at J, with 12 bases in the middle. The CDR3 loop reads CASSDGGSTNEKLFF. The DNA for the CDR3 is TGTGCCAGCAGTGATGGGGGTTCGACTAATGAAAAACTGTTTTTT.

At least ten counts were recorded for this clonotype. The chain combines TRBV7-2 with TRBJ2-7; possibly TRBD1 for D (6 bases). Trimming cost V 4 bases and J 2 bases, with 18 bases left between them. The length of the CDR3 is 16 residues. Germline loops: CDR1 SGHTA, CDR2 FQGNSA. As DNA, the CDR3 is TGTGCCAGCAGCTCCCCAGCCGGGACAACAACCTACGAGCAGTACTTC. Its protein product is CASSSPAGTTTYEQYF.

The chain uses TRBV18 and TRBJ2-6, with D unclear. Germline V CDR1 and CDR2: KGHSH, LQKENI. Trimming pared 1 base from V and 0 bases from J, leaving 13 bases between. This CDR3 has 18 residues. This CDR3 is CASSPRDSGSSGANVLTF. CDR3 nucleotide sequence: TGTGCCAGCTCACCACGGGATTCCGGAAGCTCTGGGGCCAACGTCCTGACTTTC.

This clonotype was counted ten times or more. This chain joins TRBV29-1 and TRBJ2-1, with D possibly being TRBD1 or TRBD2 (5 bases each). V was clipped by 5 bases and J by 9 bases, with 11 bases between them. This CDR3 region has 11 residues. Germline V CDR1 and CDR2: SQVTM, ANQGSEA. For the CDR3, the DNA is TGCAGCGTTACTGGGGGTTTTGAGCAGTTCTTC. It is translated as CSVTGGFEQFF.

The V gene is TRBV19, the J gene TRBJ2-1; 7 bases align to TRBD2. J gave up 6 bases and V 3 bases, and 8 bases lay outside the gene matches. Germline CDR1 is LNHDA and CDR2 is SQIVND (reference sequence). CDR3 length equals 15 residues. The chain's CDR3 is CASSIGDYSPNEQFF. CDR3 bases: TGTGCCAGTAGTATTGGGGACTATAGCCCCAATGAGCAGTTCTTC. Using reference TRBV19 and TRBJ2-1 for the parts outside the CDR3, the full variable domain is DGGITQSPKYLFRKEGQNVTLSCEQNLNHDAMYWYRQDPGQGLRLIYYSQIVNDFQKGDIAEGYSVSREKKESFPLTVTSAQKNPTAFYLCASSIGDYSPNEQFFGPGTRLTVL.

CDR3 nucleotides: TGTGCCAGTATCGACAATTTTAACACTGAAGCTTTCTTT. Translation gives CASIDNFNTEAFF. The rearrangement links TRBV19 to TRBJ1-1; D call uncertain. V was cut by 7 bases and J by 2 bases, with 11 bases left in between. Germline CDR1 is LNHDA and CDR2 is SQIVND (reference sequence). The CDR3 contains 13 residues.

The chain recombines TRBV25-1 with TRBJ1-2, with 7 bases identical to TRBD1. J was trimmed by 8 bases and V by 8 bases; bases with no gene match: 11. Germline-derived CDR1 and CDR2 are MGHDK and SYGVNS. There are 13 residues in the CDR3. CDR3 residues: CASVEQGTEGYTF. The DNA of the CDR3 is TGTGCCAGCGTGGAACAGGGGACCGAAGGCTACACCTTC.

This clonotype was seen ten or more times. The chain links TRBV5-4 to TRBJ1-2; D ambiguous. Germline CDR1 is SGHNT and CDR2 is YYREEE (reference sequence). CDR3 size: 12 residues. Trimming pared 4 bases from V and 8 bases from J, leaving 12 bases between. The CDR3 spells CASSRAVEGYTF. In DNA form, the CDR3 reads TGTGCCAGCAGCCGTGCGGTCGAAGGCTACACCTTC.

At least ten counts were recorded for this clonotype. CDR3 in DNA: TGTGCCAGCAGTAGGAGGGGCGAGCGAACAGAGACCCAGTACTTC. Translated: CASSRRGERTETQYF. This sequence joins TRBV2 and TRBJ2-5, with D perhaps matching TRBD2 (6 bases). CDR3 size: 15 residues. With 5 bases removed from V and 4 bases from J, the gap between germline ends came to 17 bases. Germline CDR1 reads SNHLY; CDR2 reads FYNNEI.

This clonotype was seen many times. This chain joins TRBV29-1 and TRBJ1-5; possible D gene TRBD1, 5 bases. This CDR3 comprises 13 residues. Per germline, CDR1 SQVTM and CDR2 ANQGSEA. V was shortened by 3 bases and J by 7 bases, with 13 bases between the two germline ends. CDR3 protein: CSVDEGSGQPQHF. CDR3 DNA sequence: TGCAGCGTTGACGAGGGGTCTGGGCAGCCCCAGCATTTT.

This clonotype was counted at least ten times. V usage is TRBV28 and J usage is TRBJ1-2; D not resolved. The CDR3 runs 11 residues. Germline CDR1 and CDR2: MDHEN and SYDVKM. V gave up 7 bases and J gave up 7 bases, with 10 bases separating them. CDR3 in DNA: TGTGCCAGCACCCCCACTCCTGGCTACACCTTC. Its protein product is CASTPTPGYTF.

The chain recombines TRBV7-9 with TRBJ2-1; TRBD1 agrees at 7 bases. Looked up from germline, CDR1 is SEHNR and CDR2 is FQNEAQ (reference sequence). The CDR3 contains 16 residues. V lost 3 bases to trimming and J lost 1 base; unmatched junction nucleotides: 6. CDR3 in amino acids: CASSFPGRGSYNEQFF. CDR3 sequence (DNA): TGTGCCAGCAGCTTCCCGGGCAGGGGGTCCTACAATGAGCAGTTCTTC.

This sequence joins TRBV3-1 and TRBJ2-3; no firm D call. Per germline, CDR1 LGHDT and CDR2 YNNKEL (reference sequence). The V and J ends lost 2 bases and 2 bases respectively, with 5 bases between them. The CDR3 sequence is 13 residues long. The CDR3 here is CASSQPNTDTQYF. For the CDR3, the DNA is TGTGCCAGCAGCCAACCAAACACAGATACGCAGTATTTT.